This TCR beta chain was captured in a study of cytomegalovirus exposure and HLA in healthy donors. As for the study in general: Within an early data release were tens of millions of unique TCRs drawn from HLA-typed donors. Regarding the study as a whole: Presence/absence analyses assumed roughly uniform sequencing depth across donors, which may not hold.

This clone was seen a handful of times. Its antigen is unidentified. Amplification used 60 Vbeta primers and 13 Jbeta primers. Sequenced by immunoSEQ multiplex PCR; TCRdb stores in-frame clones only, minus some. The sample lists roughly 110,000 clones, about four fifths occurring once. CDR3 length equals 15 residues. Germline CDR1 is MNHEY and CDR2 is SVGAGI. Source material: PBMCs. The chain recombines TRBV6-5 with TRBJ2-5, with D perhaps matching TRBD1 (7 bases). The end of the DNA aligns better with TRBJ2-7, so the J call may be wrong. The receptor was isolated from a man younger than 40 in good health and CMV-seropositive. The DNA of the CDR3 is TGTGCCAGCAGTTACGTCGGAGGGGGCACCTACGAGCAGTACTTC. Residues: CASSYVGGGTYEQYF.